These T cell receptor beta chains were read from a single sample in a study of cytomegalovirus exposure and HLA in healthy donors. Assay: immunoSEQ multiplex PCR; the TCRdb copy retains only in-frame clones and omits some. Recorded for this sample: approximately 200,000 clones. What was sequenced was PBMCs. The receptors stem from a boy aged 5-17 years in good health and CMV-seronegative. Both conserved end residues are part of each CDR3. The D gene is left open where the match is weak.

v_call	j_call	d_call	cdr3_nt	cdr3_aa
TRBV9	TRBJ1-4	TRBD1	TGTGCCAGCAGCGCCGGGACAGGTTTTAGTGAAAAACTGTTTTTT	CASSAGTGFSEKLFF
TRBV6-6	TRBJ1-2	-	TGTGCCAGCAGTTACCGACAGGATCCAAACGGCTACACCTTC	CASSYRQDPNGYTF
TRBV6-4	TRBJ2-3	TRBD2	TGTGCCAGCAGTGAGGCGGGGGAGCGCGATACGCAGTATTTT	CASSEAGERDTQYF
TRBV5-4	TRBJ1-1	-	TGTGCCAGCAGCCCGGACACTGAAGCTTTCTTT	CASSPDTEAFF
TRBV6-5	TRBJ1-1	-	TGTGCCAGCAGTCCGAACCGGGAGGCGGCTGAAGCTTTCTTT	CASSPNREAAEAFF
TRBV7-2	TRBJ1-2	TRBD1	TGTGCCAGCAGCTTACAGGGGGAAGTTGGCTACACCTTC	CASSLQGEVGYTF
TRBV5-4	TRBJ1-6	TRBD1	TGTGCCAGCAGCTTGTTGGTGACAGGGAATTCACCCCTCCACTTT	CASSLLVTGNSPLHF
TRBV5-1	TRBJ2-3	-	TGCGCCAGCACTGCTACCCCGGGAGATACGCAGTATTTT	CASTATPGDTQYF
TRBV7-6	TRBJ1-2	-	TGTGCCAGCAGCTTAAAGGGAGATCAAGGCTACACCTTC	CASSLKGDQGYTF
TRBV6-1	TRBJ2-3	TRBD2	TGTGCCATCAGTCAGGGCGGGGGGGACACAGATACGCAGTATTTT	CAISQGGGDTDTQYF